The rows below give T cell receptor beta chains drawn from one sample of a study of cytomegalovirus exposure and HLA in healthy donors. Method: immunoSEQ multiplex PCR; TCRdb's copy keeps in-frame clones and lacks some. The data show 100,000 to 150,000 clones, around four fifths seen once. What was sequenced was PBMCs. The source is a male donor in good health and CMV-seronegative. Each CDR3 is given with its conserved first and last residue. A D gene is named only where the DNA matches it firmly. Some rows mark clone size as missing; the rest say once, few, many or name a class of expanded clone.

length	D	J	size	V	CDR3
15	TRBD1	TRBJ1-2	-	TRBV7-6	CASSTGQGATGGYTF
15	-	TRBJ1-5	-	TRBV6-1	CASSEAARWNQPQHF
15	TRBD2	TRBJ2-7	-	TRBV28	CASSSPGGSRYEQYF
13	-	TRBJ1-5	-	TRBV28	CASRTATYQPQHF
16	TRBD1	TRBJ1-4	-	TRBV30	CAWSVKRDRPNEKLFF
15	-	TRBJ1-1	few	TRBV27	CASSLSRGGNTEAFF
17	TRBD1	TRBJ1-4	-	TRBV18	CASSPRQGRGTNEKLFF
13	TRBD1	TRBJ2-7	-	TRBV19	CASSRGGLNEQYF
15	-	TRBJ1-5	-	TRBV7-6	CASSEVDSYNQPQHF
13	TRBD1	TRBJ2-1	-	TRBV29-1	CSITGGPYNEQFF
17	TRBD2	TRBJ2-5	once	TRBV7-2	CASSWPGLGNSAETQYF
14	-	TRBJ1-2	-	TRBV4-3	CASSQDRGSMSYTF
17	TRBD2	-	-	TRBV15	CATSRDTLPTSSTEQYF
14	TRBD1	TRBJ2-7	-	TRBV28	CASEPGTGLSEQYF
13	-	TRBJ2-1	-	TRBV6-1	CASLPADYNEQFF
15	-	TRBJ2-7	-	TRBV28	CASSFFGGTLSEQYF
14	TRBD2	TRBJ2-7	-	TRBV5-6	CASSSRGGEYEQYF
13	TRBD1	TRBJ1-2	-	TRBV27	CASRVGQNYGYTF
17	-	TRBJ1-4	-	TRBV18	CASSSILDGKANEKLFF
16	TRBD1	TRBJ2-5	-	TRBV27	CASSLGTGTGEETQYF
14	-	TRBJ2-1	-	TRBV2	CASSVGPANNEQFF
13	TRBD2	TRBJ2-7	-	TRBV27	CASSSGRGYEQYF
17	-	TRBJ2-2	once	TRBV5-1	CASSKSPDRELAGELFF
17	TRBD1	TRBJ1-5	few	TRBV2	CASSDGQGARVNQPQHF
14	TRBD1	TRBJ1-1	few	TRBV27	CASSSQGVNTEAFF
16	TRBD2	TRBJ2-5	-	TRBV6-4	CASSEGTSGGQETQYF
16	TRBD1	TRBJ1-1	-	TRBV7-9	CASSSLQGAGGTEAFF
15	TRBD2	TRBJ2-3	once	TRBV4-2	CASSRLAGGPDTQYF
15	-	TRBJ2-1	-	TRBV25-1	CASSDSGGRYNEQFF
15	-	TRBJ1-4	-	TRBV29-1	CSVAKHVATNEKLFF
15	TRBD1	TRBJ2-2	-	TRBV7-3	CASSVRQGAVGELFF
14	TRBD1	TRBJ2-7	-	TRBV28	CASRPGTGGGEQYF
15	-	TRBJ1-5	few	TRBV5-8	CASSSGQKINQPQHF